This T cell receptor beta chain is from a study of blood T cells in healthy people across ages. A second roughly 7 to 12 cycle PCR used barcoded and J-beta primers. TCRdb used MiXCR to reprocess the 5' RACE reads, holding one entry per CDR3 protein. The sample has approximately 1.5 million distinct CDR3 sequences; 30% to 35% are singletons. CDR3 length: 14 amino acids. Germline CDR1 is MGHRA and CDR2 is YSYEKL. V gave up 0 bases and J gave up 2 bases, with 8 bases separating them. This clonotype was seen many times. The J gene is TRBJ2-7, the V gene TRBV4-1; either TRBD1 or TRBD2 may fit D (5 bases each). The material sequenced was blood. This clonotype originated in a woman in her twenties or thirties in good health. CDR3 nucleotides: TGCGCCAGCAGCCAAGAAAGGGGAGCCTACGAGCAGTACTTC. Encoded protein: CASSQERGAYEQYF.